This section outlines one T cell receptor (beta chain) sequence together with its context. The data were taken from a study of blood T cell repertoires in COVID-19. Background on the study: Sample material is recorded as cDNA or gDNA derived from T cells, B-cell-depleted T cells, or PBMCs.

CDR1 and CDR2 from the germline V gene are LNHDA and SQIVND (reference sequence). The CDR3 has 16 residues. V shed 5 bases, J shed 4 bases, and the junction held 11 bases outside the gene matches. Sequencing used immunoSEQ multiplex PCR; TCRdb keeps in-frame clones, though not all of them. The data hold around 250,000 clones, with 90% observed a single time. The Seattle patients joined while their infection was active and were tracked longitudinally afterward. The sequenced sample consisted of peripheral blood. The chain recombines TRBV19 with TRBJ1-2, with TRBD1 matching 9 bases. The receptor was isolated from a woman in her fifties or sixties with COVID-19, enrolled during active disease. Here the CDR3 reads CASSGTGGTTAYGYTF. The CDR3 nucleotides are TGTGCCAGTAGTGGAACAGGGGGCACGACTGCCTATGGCTACACCTTC.